These 13 T cell receptor beta chains came from one sample sequenced in a study of beta chain features in type 1 diabetes. Findings of the study overall: TCRB CDR3s from Type 1 diabetes patients were moderately but significantly shorter in all four CD4+ subsets.

The antigens of these receptors remain unknown. Investigators reverse transcribed all isolated RNA, so they sequenced expressed TCRB transcripts. Generated by immunoSEQ multiplex PCR, the TCRdb table keeps only in-frame clones and is missing some. The data contain 640,000 or so clones, roughly 13% of them singletons. Sequenced: naive CD4+ T cells from blood. The receptors were sampled from a man aged 18 to 29 with type 1 diabetes.

The table lists this clone with a few counts. The chain couples TRBV2 to TRBJ2-7; D is ambiguous. Germline CDR1 is SNHLY and CDR2 is FYNNEI. The ends were cut back, 6 bases at V and 7 bases at J, with 7 bases in the middle. The length of the CDR3 is 10 residues. In DNA, the CDR3 is TGTGCCAGCAGCAGCTTGGAGCAGTACTTC. This sequence encodes CASSSLEQYF.

V usage is TRBV18 and J usage is TRBJ1-6, with TRBD1 identical over 7 bases. V was pared by 0 bases and J by 7 bases, with 6 bases of the junction left unmatched. Germline CDR1 and CDR2: KGHSH and LQKENI. This CDR3 is 16 amino acids long. CDR3 DNA sequence: TGTGCCAGCTCACCACCCGGGACAGTTTCGAATTCACCCCTCCACTTT. Protein product: CASSPPGTVSNSPLHF.

This clone was found a few times. V usage is TRBV28 and J usage is TRBJ2-3, with TRBD1 matching 7 bases. The V segment lost 6 bases and the J segment 2 bases; nucleotides outside the gene matches: 8. Germline V lookup: CDR1 MDHEN, CDR2 SYDVKM. The CDR3 has 15 amino acids. Here the CDR3 reads CASSQPQGTTDTQYF. CDR3 coding DNA: TGTGCCAGCAGCCAACCACAGGGGACCACAGATACGCAGTATTTT.

This clone has a handful of counts. This chain links TRBV14 with TRBJ1-2; D is possibly TRBD1 (6 bases). The CDR3 spans 13 residues. Looked up from germline, CDR1 is SGHDN and CDR2 is FVKESK. The V gene lost 3 bases and the J gene lost 5 bases, with 10 bases spanning the gap. This CDR3 reads CASSHRGIYGYTF. The CDR3 DNA reads as TGTGCCAGCAGCCACAGGGGTATATATGGCTACACCTTC.

There are a few counts of this clone. The chain employs TRBV7-2 and TRBJ2-1, with D perhaps TRBD1 (6 bases). The V end lost 4 bases, the J end lost 10 bases, and 14 bases lay between the germline ends. The V gene's germline CDR1 is SGHTA and CDR2 FQGNSA. The CDR3 runs to 13 residues. The CDR3, as DNA: TGTGCCAGCAGCTCGGGACAAAATCTCGAGCAGTTCTTC. It codes for CASSSGQNLEQFF.

This chain uses TRBV12-5 with TRBJ2-7; D call uncertain. This CDR3 contains 17 residues. The V and J ends lost 1 base and 7 bases respectively, with 23 bases between them. The V gene's germline CDR1 is LGHNT and CDR2 FRNRAP. The CDR3 region is CASGLAMQDTYGREQYF. DNA of the CDR3: TGTGCTAGTGGTTTGGCTATGCAGGATACCTACGGAAGAGAGCAGTACTTC.

This clone was observed once. V gene TRBV5-1 combines with J gene TRBJ2-5; D assignment may be TRBD1 or TRBD2 (5 bases each). CDR1 and CDR2 from the germline V gene are SGHRS and YFSETQ. The CDR3 is 14 amino acids. V gave up 4 bases and J gave up 1 base, with 11 bases separating them. CDR3 loop: CASSATGGQETQYF. The CDR3 nucleotides are TGCGCCAGCAGCGCGACTGGGGGCCAAGAGACCCAGTACTTC.

The rearrangement joins TRBV10-3 to TRBJ1-5; the match to TRBD1 covers 7 bases. The CDR3 is 15 residues long. V lost 6 bases and J lost 0; bases outside the gene matches: 5. CDR1 is ENHRY and CDR2 is SYGVKD in the germline V gene. The chain's CDR3 is CAIRATGNSNQPQHF. The CDR3 DNA reads TGTGCCATCAGAGCGACAGGGAATAGCAATCAGCCCCAGCATTTT.

The chain couples TRBV19 to TRBJ2-7, with 8 positions matching TRBD1. Trimming took 3 bases from V and 7 from J; bases not matched to a gene: 8. The CDR3 loop spans 14 amino acids. Germline-derived CDR1 and CDR2 are LNHDA and SQIVND (reference sequence). The chain's CDR3 is CASSIDRGGREQYF. The CDR3 DNA reads TGTGCCAGTAGTATCGACAGGGGAGGTCGGGAGCAGTACTTC.

This clone has just a few counts. V usage is TRBV5-8 and J usage is TRBJ2-5; TRBD2 aligns across 8 bases. From germline, CDR1 is SGHTS and CDR2 YDEGEE. V was clipped by 6 bases and J by 5 bases; unmatched bases: 9. The CDR3 spans 14 residues. The CDR3 DNA reads TGTGCCAGCACTACGGGAGGGAGAGGGGAGACCCAGTACTTC. The encoded protein is CASTTGGRGETQYF. Full variable domain (rest looked up from reference TRBV5-8 and TRBJ2-5): EAGVTQSPTHLIKTRGQQATLRCSPISGHTSVYWYQQALGLGLQFLLWYDEGEERNRGNFPPRFSGRQFPNYSSELNVNALELEDSALYLCASTTGGRGETQYFGPGTRLLVL.

This clone was observed a handful of times. Other DNA sequences from this sample encode an identical CDR3 as well. The rearrangement links TRBV20-1 to TRBJ2-1; D may be TRBD1 (5 bases). Trimming took 6 bases from V and 6 from J, leaving 9 bases between them. The germline V gene encodes CDR1 DFQATT and CDR2 SNEGSKA (reference sequence). This CDR3 is 11 amino acids long. This CDR3 reads CSAIRANEQFF. CDR3 bases: TGCAGTGCGATCAGGGCCAATGAGCAGTTCTTC.

This clone was seen more than once but under ten times. The V and J genes are TRBV4-3 and TRBJ1-2; 12 bases map to TRBD1. V lost 0 bases to trimming and J lost 2 bases; unmatched junction nucleotides: 1. Germline lookup yields CDR1 LGHNA and CDR2 YSLEER. The CDR3 contains 16 residues. In DNA form, the CDR3 reads TGCGCCAGCAGCCAAGATGGGACAGGGGGCAACTATGGCTACACCTTC. It yields the protein CASSQDGTGGNYGYTF.

This clone occurred a few times. This chain connects TRBV6-6 to TRBJ1-2, with a tentative D call TRBD1 (5 bases). Germline values: CDR1 MNHNY, CDR2 SVGAGI (reference sequence). The length of the CDR3 is 12 residues. Trimming stripped 6 bases from V and 13 bases from J, with 18 bases between. CDR3 loop: CASSPPGGVCTF. The CDR3 nucleotides are TGTGCCAGCAGCCCACCGGGGGGAGTGTGCACCTTC.